The 21 T cell receptor beta chains in this list originate from one sample, sequenced in a study of T cells in Graves' hyperthyroidism and ophthalmopathy. Regions amplified from RNA transcripts were the TCR beta CDR3 regions. Initially, a first-round RT-PCR of the TCR CDR3 employed the HTBI primer set. TCRdb analysed the multiplex PCR reads with MiXCR anew, one entry per CDR3 protein. Of about 760,000 distinct CDR3 sequences in the sample, roughly a third were seen once. Sequencing was done on a sample of blood. The receptors were sampled from a woman aged 40 to 49 with Graves' hyperthyroidism.

V and J are TRBV4-1 and TRBJ1-2; TRBD1 matches 10 bases. The V segment lost 0 bases and the J segment 2 bases; nucleotides outside the gene matches: 6. The germline V gene has CDR1 MGHRA and CDR2 YSYEKL. The CDR3 runs to 17 residues. CDR3 sequence: CASSQDLLGQGNYGYTF. CDR3 DNA sequence: TGCGCCAGCAGCCAAGATCTATTGGGACAGGGGAACTATGGCTACACCTTC.

The chain has TRBV12-3 or TRBV12-4 and TRBJ1-1; D remains unclear. This CDR3 spans 12 amino acids. Trimming pared 5 bases from V and 10 bases from J, leaving 14 bases between. The CDR3 DNA reads TGTGCCAGCAGTCCCTTCTCCGGGGTAGCTTTCTTT. Encoded protein: CASSPFSGVAFF.

The CDR3 region is CSASSSGQLYGYTF. The DNA of the CDR3 is TGCAGCGCCAGCAGTTCGGGACAGCTCTATGGCTACACCTTC. The chain has TRBV29-1 and TRBJ1-2; 7 nucleotides line up with TRBD1. The germline CDR1 and CDR2 sequences are SQVTM and ANQGSEA. The CDR3 totals 14 residues. Unmatched junction bases numbered 12, after V lost 7 bases and J lost 4 bases.

This clonotype has at least ten counts. This chain joins TRBV7-2 and TRBJ2-7; TRBD1 matches 8 bases. This CDR3 has 15 amino acids. Germline CDR1 reads SGHTA; CDR2 reads FQGNSA. The trim removed 3 bases at V and 0 bases at J, leaving 4 bases unmatched. CDR3 in DNA: TGTGCCAGCAGCTTTCGGACAGGGAGCTCCTACGAGCAGTACTTC. Translation: CASSFRTGSSYEQYF.

The chain employs TRBV4-3 and TRBJ2-7, with no clear D. Trimming cost V 0 bases and J 6 bases, with 9 bases left between them. The germline V gene has CDR1 LGHNA and CDR2 YSLEER. The CDR3 sequence is 13 residues long. CDR3: CASSQEMGSEQYF. The DNA of the CDR3 is TGCGCCAGCAGCCAAGAGATGGGAAGCGAGCAGTACTTC.

This chain connects TRBV10-1 to TRBJ1-1; D is unresolved. The CDR3 is made up of 14 amino acids. In germline, CDR1 is WNHNN, CDR2 SYGVQD (reference sequence). V was pared by 8 bases and J by 1 base, with 14 bases between. The CDR3 spells CASPVNGPNTEAFF. CDR3 in DNA: TGCGCCAGCCCGGTTAATGGCCCGAACACTGAAGCTTTCTTT.

The chain joins TRBV4-3 to TRBJ2-5; 11 nucleotides agree with TRBD1. The CDR3 runs to 17 residues. V was clipped by 1 base and J by 5 bases; unmatched bases: 9. Germline V CDR1 and CDR2: LGHNA, YSLEER. CDR3 bases: TGCGCCAGCAGCCAAGGGCGGGGGACAGGGGGTGAGGAGACCCAGTACTTC. Its protein is CASSQGRGTGGEETQYF.

At least ten counts were recorded for this clonotype. The chain uses TRBV7-8 and TRBJ1-2, with 7 bases fitting TRBD1. Losses at the gene ends were 5 bases for V and 8 bases for J; bases not matched to a gene: 8. The germline V gene encodes CDR1 SGHVS and CDR2 FQNEAQ. This CDR3 region has 13 residues. The CDR3 is CASSRGQKGGYTF. In DNA form, the CDR3 reads TGTGCCAGCAGCCGGGGACAGAAAGGAGGCTACACCTTC.

About this clonotype itself: The junction does not match germline at one end; this may be a read error. The chain links TRBV4-1 to TRBJ1-1; tentatively, D is TRBD1 (5 bases). Germline V lookup: CDR1 MGHRA, CDR2 YSYEKL. The CDR3 runs to 14 residues. The CDR3 is CASSQDGEGLEASF. The DNA for the CDR3 is TGCGCCAGCAGCCAAGATGGGGAGGGGCTGGAAGCTTCCTTT.

This clonotype was seen ten or more times. This chain links TRBV7-2 with TRBJ1-4; 9 bases match TRBD1. The germline gives CDR1 SGHTA, CDR2 FQGNSA. The CDR3 sequence is 16 residues long. The trim removed 4 bases at V and 4 bases at J, leaving 7 bases unmatched. CDR3 coding DNA: TGTGCCAGCAGCTCAGGGACAGGGTTTAGTAATGAAAAACTGTTTTTT. It encodes CASSSGTGFSNEKLFF.

This clonotype was seen many times. J is TRBJ1-1 and V is TRBV6-6; possibly TRBD1 for D (6 bases). The length of the CDR3 is 14 residues. The ends were cut back, 0 bases at V and 5 bases at J, with 10 bases in the middle. Germline V gives CDR1 MNHNY, CDR2 SVGAGI (reference sequence). DNA for the CDR3: TGTGCCAGCAGTTACTCTTACAGGGAAACTGAAGCTTTCTTT. Translating gives CASSYSYRETEAFF.

This clonotype was counted many times. The chain links TRBV5-1 to TRBJ1-4; no clear D. This CDR3 spans 13 amino acids. The V end lost 2 bases, the J end lost 11 bases, and 13 bases lay between the germline ends. Per germline, CDR1 SGHRS and CDR2 YFSETQ. CDR3 region: CASSFSGSKKLFF. CDR3 DNA sequence: TGCGCCAGCAGCTTCTCCGGGTCGAAGAAACTGTTTTTT.

The rearrangement links TRBV19 to TRBJ1-1, with D tentatively TRBD1 (5 bases). The CDR3 spans 12 residues. Germline V gives CDR1 LNHDA, CDR2 SQIVND (reference sequence). V lost 9 bases and J 7 bases, leaving 15 bases between the germline ends. The CDR3, as DNA: TGTGCCAGCTCACCAGGGAAAGTTGAAGCTTTCTTT. It is translated as CASSPGKVEAFF.

V usage is TRBV7-2 and J usage is TRBJ1-2, with 10 positions matching TRBD1. The V segment lost 7 bases and the J segment 8 bases; nucleotides outside the gene matches: 10. Germline assignment: CDR1 SGHTA and CDR2 FQGNSA. The CDR3 spans 14 residues. CDR3 sequence reads: CASTGQGGGGGYTF. As DNA, the CDR3 is TGTGCCAGCACCGGACAGGGGGGCGGTGGAGGCTACACCTTC.

Of note for this clonotype: This likely comes from a read error, as the CDR3 has no conserved phenylalanine or tryptophan at its end. This chain connects TRBV6-5 to TRBJ2-5; D is perhaps TRBD1 (5 bases). CDR1 and CDR2 from the germline V gene are MNHEY and SVGAGI. Trimming left V 2 bases short and J 7 bases short, with 14 bases between. The CDR3 loop spans 14 amino acids. The CDR3 spells CASSYLDISGTQYI. The CDR3 bases are TGTGCCAGCAGTTACCTGGACATCTCAGGGACCCAGTACATC.

This clonotype was counted a few times. V gene TRBV5-6 combines with J gene TRBJ1-5; the match to TRBD1 covers 7 bases. Per the germline V gene, CDR1 is SGHDT and CDR2 is YYEEEE. The J segment lost 7 bases and the V segment lost 3 bases, leaving 10 bases of the junction unmatched. The CDR3 sequence is 15 residues long. Here the CDR3 reads CASSSTTGQRQPQHF. CDR3 in DNA: TGTGCCAGCAGCTCGACGACAGGGCAGAGACAGCCCCAGCATTTT.

In its sample, this clonotype was seen a few times. This chain uses TRBV6-5 with TRBJ2-7; TRBD1 matches at 11 bases. The CDR3 runs 18 residues. The V gene end was trimmed by 6 bases and the J gene end by 2 bases; junction bases not matched to a gene: 15. Germline V gene lookup returns CDR1 MNHEY and CDR2 SVGAGI. The CDR3, as DNA: TGTGCCAGCAGCTACAGGGACAGGGGGTCGAGCGGCCCCTACGAGCAGTACTTC. Amino acids: CASSYRDRGSSGPYEQYF.

The chain recombines TRBV14 with TRBJ2-5, with no clear D. Trimming pared 1 base from V and 3 bases from J, leaving 18 bases between. This CDR3 is built from 17 residues. The germline CDR1 and CDR2 sequences are SGHDN and FVKESK. This chain's CDR3 is CASSQARVSHLKETQYF. CDR3 nucleotide sequence: TGTGCCAGCAGCCAAGCCCGGGTCTCTCACCTTAAAGAGACCCAGTACTTC.

This clonotype was observed a handful of times. This chain links TRBV6-6 with TRBJ1-5; no definite D call. The CDR3 contains 15 residues. The germline CDR1 and CDR2 sequences are MNHNY and SVGAGI (reference sequence). With 6 bases removed from V and 4 bases from J, the gap between germline ends came to 16 bases. The CDR3 loop is CASRTHPLGNQPQHF. The CDR3 nucleotides are TGTGCCAGCAGAACTCACCCCCTCGGGAATCAGCCCCAGCATTTT.

With respect to this clonotype: A much larger clonotype is one base distant, so this may be a read error. The missing conserved phenylalanine or tryptophan at the end of this CDR3 makes a read error likely. The rearrangement joins TRBV2 to TRBJ2-5, with TRBD1 as a possible D gene (6 bases). CDR3 length: 14 amino acids. Trimming pared 6 bases from V and 3 bases from J, leaving 14 bases between. The germline V gene encodes CDR1 SNHLY and CDR2 FYNNEI. The CDR3 sequence: CASRSRGYEETQYL. CDR3 nucleotide sequence: TGTGCCAGCAGGTCCAGGGGTTACGAAGAGACCCAGTACCTC.

For this clonotype: The junction and the germline gene differ at one end; a read error may be behind it. The chain couples TRBV6-5 to TRBJ2-6, with D perhaps TRBD1 or TRBD2 (5 bases each). CDR1 and CDR2 from the germline V gene are MNHEY and SVGAGI. The CDR3 sequence is 20 residues long. The CDR3 nucleotides read TGTGCCAGCAGTTACGGGTCTGGAGGAACGGTACTCTCTGGGGCCAACGTCCTGGCTTTC. Translating gives CASSYGSGGTVLSGANVLAF.